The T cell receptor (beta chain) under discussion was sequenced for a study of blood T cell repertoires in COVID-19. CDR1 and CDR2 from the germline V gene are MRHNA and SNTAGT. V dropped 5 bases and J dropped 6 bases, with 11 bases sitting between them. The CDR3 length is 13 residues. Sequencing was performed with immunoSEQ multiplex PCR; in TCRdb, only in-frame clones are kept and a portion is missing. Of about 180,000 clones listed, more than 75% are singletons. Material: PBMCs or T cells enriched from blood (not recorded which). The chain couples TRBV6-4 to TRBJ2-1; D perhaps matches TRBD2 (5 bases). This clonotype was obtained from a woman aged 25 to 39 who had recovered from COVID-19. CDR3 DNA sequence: TGTGCCAGCAGTAGCGGTTATCGCAATGAGCAGTTCTTC. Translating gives CASSSGYRNEQFF.